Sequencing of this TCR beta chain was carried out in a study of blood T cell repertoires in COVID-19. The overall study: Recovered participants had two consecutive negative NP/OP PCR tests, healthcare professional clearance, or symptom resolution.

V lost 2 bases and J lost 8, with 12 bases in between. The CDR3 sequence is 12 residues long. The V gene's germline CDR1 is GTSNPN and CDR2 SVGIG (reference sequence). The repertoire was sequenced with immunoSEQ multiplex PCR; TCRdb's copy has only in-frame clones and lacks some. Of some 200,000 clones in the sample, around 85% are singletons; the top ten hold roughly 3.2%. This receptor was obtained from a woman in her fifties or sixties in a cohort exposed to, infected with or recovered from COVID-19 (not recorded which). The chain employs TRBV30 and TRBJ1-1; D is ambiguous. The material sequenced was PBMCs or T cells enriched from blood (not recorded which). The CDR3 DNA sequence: TGTGCCTGGAGTTCAGGCCCCACGGAAGCTTTCTTT. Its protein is CAWSSGPTEAFF.